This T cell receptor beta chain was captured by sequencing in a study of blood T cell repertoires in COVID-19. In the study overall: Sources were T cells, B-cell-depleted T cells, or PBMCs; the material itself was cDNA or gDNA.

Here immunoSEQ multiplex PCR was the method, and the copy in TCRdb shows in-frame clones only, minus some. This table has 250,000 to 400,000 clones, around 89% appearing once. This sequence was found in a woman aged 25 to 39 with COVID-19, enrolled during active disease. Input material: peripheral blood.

The CDR3 loop is CASSLTSSSTDTQYF. The CDR3 bases are TGTGCCAGCAGCTTAACGTCGTCCAGCACAGATACGCAGTATTTT. The genes are TRBV7-3 and TRBJ2-3; D is unclear. Germline CDR1 is SGHTA and CDR2 is FQGTGA. The V end was cut by 0 bases, the J end by 0 bases, with 7 bases between. This CDR3 is 15 amino acids long.